These 27 T cell receptor beta chains were all obtained from the same sample, sequenced in a study of T-cell reconstitution after alpha-beta-depleted transplantation in children. During its preparation, the TCRbeta library received unique molecular identifiers. In TCRdb, the PCR reads were re-called with MiXCR into one record per CDR3 protein. The sample lists 500,000 to 750,000 distinct CDR3 sequences; 27% were seen once. The sequencing used PBMCs, collected before TCRalphabeta/CD19-depleted stem cell transplant. All receptors come from a boy in the first two years of life with Wiskott-Aldrich syndrome, due to receive a stem cell transplant.

The rearrangement uses TRBV20-1 and TRBJ2-1, with D hard to call. CDR3 length equals 11 residues. Germline values: CDR1 DFQATT, CDR2 SNEGSKA (reference sequence). The V gene lost 7 bases and the J gene lost 8 bases, with 12 bases spanning the gap. The CDR3 nucleotides read TGCAGTGTTGGATCCGTGGATGAGCAGTTCTTC. Translation gives CSVGSVDEQFF.

This clonotype was detected only a few times. V gene TRBV10-3 combines with J gene TRBJ2-7; D perhaps matches TRBD1 (6 bases). The CDR3 runs to 12 residues. V lost 2 bases and J lost 4, with 6 bases in between. The germline V gene has CDR1 ENHRY and CDR2 SYGVKD. As DNA, the CDR3 is TGTGCCATCAGTGAGCAGGGGTACGAGCAGTACTTC. Translating it yields CAISEQGYEQYF.

The V and J genes are TRBV28 and TRBJ2-1; 11 bases map to TRBD2. CDR1 is MDHEN and CDR2 is SYDVKM in the germline V gene. Unmatched junction bases numbered 8, after V lost 6 bases and J lost 10 bases. This CDR3 is built from 14 residues. In nucleotides, the CDR3 is TGTGCCAGCAGAACCCTAGCGGGAGGCTGGGAGCAGTTCTTC. Translated, it gives CASRTLAGGWEQFF.

The chain couples TRBV20-1 to TRBJ1-2; 7 bases agree with TRBD1. CDR1 and CDR2 from the germline V gene are DFQATT and SNEGSKA (reference sequence). The CDR3 loop spans 13 amino acids. The V segment lost 4 bases and the J segment 7 bases; nucleotides outside the gene matches: 9. This CDR3 reads CSATQTGQGGYTF. For the CDR3, the DNA is TGCAGTGCTACCCAGACAGGGCAAGGTGGCTACACCTTC.

This clonotype was observed a few times. CDR3 amino acids: CASSEFFLPASGENIQYF. The DNA for the CDR3 is TGTGCCAGCAGTGAATTTTTTCTTCCTGCTAGCGGGGAAAACATTCAGTACTTC. The V gene is TRBV6-1, the J gene TRBJ2-4, with 9 positions matching TRBD2. From germline, CDR1 is MNHNS and CDR2 SASEGT. After removal of 2 bases from V and 5 bases from J, the junction contained 13 bases not matched to a gene. The length of the CDR3 is 18 residues.

The chain is built from TRBV10-2 and TRBJ2-2; D may be TRBD2 (6 bases). Germline lookup yields CDR1 WSHSY and CDR2 SAAADI. Deletions cut 3 bases from V and 1 base from J, with 9 bases between. The CDR3 spans 15 residues. The CDR3 protein is CASSDGGVNTGELFF. Written as DNA, the CDR3 is TGCGCCAGCAGTGATGGCGGGGTGAACACCGGGGAGCTGTTTTTT.

The chain uses TRBV12-3 or TRBV12-4 and TRBJ1-1; 7 bases are a match to TRBD1. The CDR3 runs 14 residues. With 3 bases clipped from V and 8 bases from J, the junction kept 9 bases outside the gene matches. DNA for the CDR3: TGTGCCAGCAGTTTTACCTCTGGGACAGCCGAAGCTTTCTTT. It is translated as CASSFTSGTAEAFF.

This clonotype was seen more than once but under ten times. The rearrangement joins TRBV7-2 to TRBJ2-5; no reliable D call. The CDR3 runs 13 residues. Looked up from germline, CDR1 is SGHTA and CDR2 is FQGNSA. V lost 8 bases and J lost 2, with 12 bases in between. This CDR3 is CASGIALQETQYF. CDR3 bases: TGTGCCAGCGGCATTGCGTTGCAAGAGACCCAGTACTTC.

This chain connects TRBV6-1 to TRBJ2-1; 8 bases fit TRBD2. Germline CDR1 is MNHNS and CDR2 is SASEGT. With 8 bases clipped from V and 8 bases from J, the junction kept 14 bases outside the gene matches. This CDR3 is 15 amino acids long. This CDR3 is CASRGGGAGGHEQFF. DNA of the CDR3: TGTGCCAGCCGAGGGGGAGGGGCGGGAGGCCATGAGCAGTTCTTC.

V usage is TRBV5-6 and J usage is TRBJ2-1; 14 positions match TRBD2. V lost 1 base and J lost 0; bases outside the gene matches: 18. CDR3 length: 23 residues. Per the germline V gene, CDR1 is SGHDT and CDR2 is YYEEEE. The CDR3, as DNA: TGTGCCAGCAGCTTGTTAATGTTTTTCGGACTAGCGGGAGGAAAGGGCTCCTACAATGAGCAGTTCTTC. Encoded protein: CASSLLMFFGLAGGKGSYNEQFF.

The sample holds many counts of this clonotype. The rearrangement joins TRBV28 to TRBJ2-3; D is unresolved. The V gene lost 3 bases and the J gene lost 1 base, with 8 bases spanning the gap. The germline gives CDR1 MDHEN, CDR2 SYDVKM. There are 14 residues in the CDR3. CDR3 protein: CASSLGPGTDTQYF. CDR3 bases: TGTGCCAGCAGTTTGGGTCCGGGCACAGATACGCAGTATTTT.

The chain couples TRBV5-1 to TRBJ2-7; maybe TRBD2 (6 bases). Germline CDR1 and CDR2: SGHRS and YFSETQ. V shed 0 bases and J shed 4 bases, with 14 bases lying between them. The CDR3 covers 15 residues. The CDR3 here is CASSLERAGRYEQYF. The CDR3 DNA follows: TGCGCCAGCAGCTTGGAGCGGGCAGGTAGATACGAGCAGTACTTC.

This clonotype was counted a single time. V usage is TRBV30 and J usage is TRBJ2-3; 8 bases agree with TRBD1. CDR1 is GTSNPN, CDR2 SVGIG, per germline (reference sequence). The CDR3 length is 12 residues. Trimming at V came to 8 bases and at J to 6 bases, leaving 7 bases not matched to a gene. This CDR3 is CARGQGSDTQYF. In DNA form, the CDR3 reads TGTGCCCGAGGACAGGGCTCCGATACGCAGTATTTT. The complete variable domain, with remaining parts taken from reference TRBV30 and TRBJ2-3, reads SQTIHQWPATLVQPVGSPLSLECTVEGTSNPNLYWYRQAAGRGLQLLFYSVGIGQISSEVPQNLSASRPQDRQFILSSKKLLLSDSGFYLCARGQGSDTQYFGPGTRLTVL.

This clonotype was seen only a few times. The rearrangement uses TRBV7-2 and TRBJ2-2; no clear D. Germline-derived CDR1 and CDR2 are SGHTA and FQGNSA. The CDR3 sequence is 12 residues long. The V gene lost 5 bases and the J gene lost 9 bases, with 10 bases spanning the gap. The CDR3 nucleotides are TGTGCCAGCAGCCCTGGCGCACGGGAGCTGTTTTTT. This codes for CASSPGARELFF.

This clonotype was found a few times. The chain recombines TRBV7-8 with TRBJ2-1, with a possible D match to TRBD2 (5 bases). V was trimmed by 5 bases and J by 4 bases, leaving 9 bases between them. CDR3 length: 13 residues. Germline CDR1 and CDR2: SGHVS and FQNEAQ. CDR3 amino acids: CASSTGLYNEQFF. The DNA of the CDR3 is TGTGCCAGCAGCACCGGACTGTACAATGAGCAGTTCTTC. Based on the CDR3 plus reference TRBV7-8 and TRBJ2-1, the full variable domain is GAGVSQSPRYKVAKRGQDVALRCDPISGHVSLFWYQQALGQGPEFLTYFQNEAQLDKSGLPSDRFFAERPEGSVSTLKIQRTQQEDSAVYLCASSTGLYNEQFFGPGTRLTVL.

This clonotype was counted a few times. The chain uses TRBV6-6 and TRBJ2-5; perhaps D is TRBD1 or TRBD2 (5 bases each). The CDR3 is made up of 12 amino acids. V was clipped by 2 bases and J by 4 bases, with 5 bases between them. Germline lookup yields CDR1 MNHNY and CDR2 SVGAGI (reference sequence). In nucleotides, the CDR3 is TGTGCCAGCAGTTACGGGGGAGAGACCCAGTACTTC. This codes for CASSYGGETQYF.

The chain employs TRBV15 and TRBJ2-2; D may be TRBD2 (6 bases). Trimming removed 4 bases from V and 7 bases from J, with 16 bases in between. Per the germline V gene, CDR1 is LNHNV and CDR2 is YYDKDF (reference sequence). CDR3 length: 15 residues. The CDR3 DNA sequence: TGTGCCACCAGCATAATTGGGGGGTTCGGCGGGGAGCTGTTTTTT. Amino acid sequence: CATSIIGGFGGELFF.

The V and J genes are TRBV5-5 and TRBJ1-3, with unresolved D. The CDR3 has 15 amino acids. With 1 base removed from V and 0 bases from J, the gap between germline ends came to 8 bases. Germline V lookup: CDR1 SGHKS, CDR2 YYEKEE (reference sequence). CDR3 sequence: CASSLQLHSGNTIYF. In DNA form, the CDR3 reads TGTGCCAGCAGCTTGCAGTTGCACTCTGGAAACACCATATATTTT.

Notes on this clonotype: This may arise from a read error, as a much more abundant clone is one base away. J is TRBJ2-1 and V is TRBV12-3 or TRBV12-4, with a tentative D call TRBD2 (6 bases). The CDR3 loop spans 14 amino acids. CDR3: CARSFVGSRDEQFF. The CDR3 DNA reads as TGTGCCAGAAGTTTTGTCGGGAGTAGGGATGAGCAGTTCTTC.

In its sample, this clonotype was seen once. The V gene is TRBV5-1, the J gene TRBJ2-1; 10 nucleotides match TRBD1. In germline, CDR1 is SGHRS, CDR2 YFSETQ. The V segment lost 4 bases and the J segment 8 bases; nucleotides outside the gene matches: 6. The CDR3 runs to 14 residues. CDR3 nucleotides: TGCGCCAGCAGCCTGGGACAGGGGAACTATGAGCAGTTCTTC. As protein: CASSLGQGNYEQFF.

The V and J genes are TRBV7-6 and TRBJ2-1, with TRBD2 as a possible D gene (5 bases). This CDR3 spans 15 amino acids. Trimming removed 4 bases at V and 1 base at J, with 11 bases between. Germline values: CDR1 SGHVS, CDR2 FNYEAQ. CDR3 region: CASSYGEKSYNEQFF. The CDR3 bases are TGTGCCAGCAGCTATGGGGAGAAGTCCTACAATGAGCAGTTCTTC.

This clonotype has only a few counts. The rearrangement joins TRBV7-2 to TRBJ1-1; D is possibly TRBD1 (6 bases). V dropped 4 bases and J dropped 2 bases, with 11 bases sitting between them. Per the germline V gene, CDR1 is SGHTA and CDR2 is FQGNSA. This CDR3 has 14 amino acids. In nucleotides, the CDR3 is TGTGCCAGCAGCTCGCAGGGGCCAAACACTGAAGCTTTCTTT. Translating it yields CASSSQGPNTEAFF.

The V call is TRBV6-5, the J call TRBJ2-7; 7 bases align to TRBD1. The germline V gene encodes CDR1 MNHEY and CDR2 SVGAGI. V lost 2 bases to trimming and J lost 3 bases; unmatched junction nucleotides: 4. The CDR3 covers 14 residues. CDR3 nucleotides: TGTGCCAGCAGTTACAGGGGGCTGCACTACGAGCAGTACTTC. Translation: CASSYRGLHYEQYF.

The V gene is TRBV11-2, the J gene TRBJ2-3, with TRBD2 identical over 8 bases. CDR1 and CDR2 (germline): SGHAT, FQNNGV. After removal of 5 bases from V and 3 bases from J, the junction contained 10 bases not matched to a gene. The CDR3 length is 16 residues. The CDR3 DNA sequence: TGTGCCAGCAGCCCCCTGTGGCGGGAGGTAACAGATACGCAGTATTTT. Translation: CASSPLWREVTDTQYF.

For this clonotype: The junction differs from germline at one of its ends, possibly a read error. V usage is TRBV29-1 and J usage is TRBJ2-5, with D perhaps TRBD2 (6 bases). This CDR3 region has 10 residues. Germline CDR1 SQVTM, CDR2 ANQGSEA. DNA for the CDR3: TGTGCGGGGTTAGTAGAGACCCAGTACTTC. Translation gives CAGLVETQYF.

This clonotype was counted only a few times. This chain joins TRBV5-1 and TRBJ2-7; D is tentatively TRBD1 or TRBD2 (6 bases each). Germline V lookup: CDR1 SGHRS, CDR2 YFSETQ. V lost 8 bases, J lost 5 bases, and 20 bases lay in between. CDR3 length: 14 residues. This chain's CDR3 is CASRPGATSHEQYF. CDR3 DNA: TGCGCCAGTAGACCGGGGGCGACTTCCCACGAGCAGTACTTC.

The rearrangement uses TRBV18 and TRBJ2-3, with 12 bases identical to TRBD2. The CDR3 spans 15 residues. V trimming: 4 bases; J trimming: 4 bases; junction bases outside the gene matches: 3. The V gene's germline CDR1 is KGHSH and CDR2 LQKENI. The CDR3 DNA follows: TGTGCCAGCTCACAACTAGCGGGAGGATCAGATACGCAGTATTTT. Translated, it gives CASSQLAGGSDTQYF.